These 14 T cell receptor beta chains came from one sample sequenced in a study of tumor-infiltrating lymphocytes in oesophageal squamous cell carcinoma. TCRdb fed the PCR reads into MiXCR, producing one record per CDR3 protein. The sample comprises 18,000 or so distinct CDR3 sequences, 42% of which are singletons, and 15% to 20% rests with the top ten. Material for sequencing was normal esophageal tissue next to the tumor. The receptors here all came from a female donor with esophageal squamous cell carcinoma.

CDR3: CASSSGQRQETQYF. CDR3 in DNA: TGTGCCAGCAGCAGTGGACAGCGACAAGAGACCCAGTACTTC. The chain recombines TRBV7-2 with TRBJ2-5; tentatively, D is TRBD1 (6 bases). V was shortened by 5 bases and J by 2 bases, with 12 bases between the two germline ends. Germline V gene data show CDR1 as SGHTA and CDR2 as FQGNSA. This CDR3 region has 14 residues.

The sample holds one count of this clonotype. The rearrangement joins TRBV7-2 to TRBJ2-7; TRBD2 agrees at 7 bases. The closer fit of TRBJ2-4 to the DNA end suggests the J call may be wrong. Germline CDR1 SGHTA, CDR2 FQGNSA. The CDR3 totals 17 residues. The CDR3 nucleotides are TGTGCCAGCAGCCTGTGGGGAGGCGGGAGTAGAGAAAACATTCAGTACTTC. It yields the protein CASSLWGGGSRENIQYF.

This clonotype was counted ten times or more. The CDR3 DNA sequence: TGTGCCACCAGCAGATCCCTGGGACTAGCGGGGGGAGGGGATGAGCAGTTCTTC. Translating it yields CATSRSLGLAGGGDEQFF. This sequence joins TRBV15 and TRBJ2-1; 15 positions agree with TRBD2. Germline CDR1 reads LNHNV; CDR2 reads YYDKDF (reference sequence). V shed 2 bases and J 8 bases; nucleotides not matched to a gene: 10. CDR3 length: 18 amino acids.

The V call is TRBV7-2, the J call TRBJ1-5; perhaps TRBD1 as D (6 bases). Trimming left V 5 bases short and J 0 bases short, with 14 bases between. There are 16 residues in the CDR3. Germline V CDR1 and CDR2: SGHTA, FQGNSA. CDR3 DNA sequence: TGTGCCAGCAGCGGTTCCGGGACACTTAGCAATCAGCCCCAGCATTTT. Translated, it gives CASSGSGTLSNQPQHF.

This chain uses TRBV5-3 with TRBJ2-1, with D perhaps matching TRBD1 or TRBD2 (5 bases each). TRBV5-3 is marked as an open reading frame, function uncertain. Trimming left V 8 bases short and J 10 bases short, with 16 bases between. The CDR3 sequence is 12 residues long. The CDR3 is CASSADWGEQFF. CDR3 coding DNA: TGTGCCAGCAGCGCGGACTGGGGGGAGCAGTTCTTC.

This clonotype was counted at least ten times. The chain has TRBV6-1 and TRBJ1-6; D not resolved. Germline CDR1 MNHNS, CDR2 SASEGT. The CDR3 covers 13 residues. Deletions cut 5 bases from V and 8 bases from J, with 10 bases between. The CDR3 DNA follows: TGTGCCAGCAGTTCCCCGGAGGATTCACCCCTCCACTTT. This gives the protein CASSSPEDSPLHF.

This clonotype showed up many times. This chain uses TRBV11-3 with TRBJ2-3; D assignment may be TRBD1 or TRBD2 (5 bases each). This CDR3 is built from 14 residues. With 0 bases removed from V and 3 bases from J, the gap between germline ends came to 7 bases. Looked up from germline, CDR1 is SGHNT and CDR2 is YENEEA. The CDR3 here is CASSLDGATDTQYF. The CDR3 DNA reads TGTGCCAGCAGCTTAGACGGGGCTACAGATACGCAGTATTTT.

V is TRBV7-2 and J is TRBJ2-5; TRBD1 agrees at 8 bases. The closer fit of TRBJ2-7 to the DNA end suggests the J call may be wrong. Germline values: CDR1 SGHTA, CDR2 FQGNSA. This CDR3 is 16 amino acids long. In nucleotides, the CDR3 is TGTGCCAGCAGCTCGCACGGGGGACAGGCAACTTACGAGCAGTACTTC. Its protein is CASSSHGGQATYEQYF.

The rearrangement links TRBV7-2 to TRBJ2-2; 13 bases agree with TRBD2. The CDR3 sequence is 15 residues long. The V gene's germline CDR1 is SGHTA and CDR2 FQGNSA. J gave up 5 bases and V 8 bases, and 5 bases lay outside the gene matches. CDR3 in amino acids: CASGRTSGRTGELFF. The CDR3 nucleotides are TGTGCCAGCGGCCGGACTAGCGGGAGAACCGGGGAGCTGTTTTTT.

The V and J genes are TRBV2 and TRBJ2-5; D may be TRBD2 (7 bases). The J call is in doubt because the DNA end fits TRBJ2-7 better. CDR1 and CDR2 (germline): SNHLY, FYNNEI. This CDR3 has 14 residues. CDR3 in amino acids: CASRVAGAAYEQYF. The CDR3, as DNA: TGTGCCAGCAGGGTGGCGGGGGCAGCCTACGAGCAGTACTTC.

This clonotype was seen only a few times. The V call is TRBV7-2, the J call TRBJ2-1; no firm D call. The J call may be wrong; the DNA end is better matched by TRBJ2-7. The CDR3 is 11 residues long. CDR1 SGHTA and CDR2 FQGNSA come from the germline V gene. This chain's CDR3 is CASSYHYEQYF. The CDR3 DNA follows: TGTGCCAGCAGCTACCACTACGAGCAGTACTTC.

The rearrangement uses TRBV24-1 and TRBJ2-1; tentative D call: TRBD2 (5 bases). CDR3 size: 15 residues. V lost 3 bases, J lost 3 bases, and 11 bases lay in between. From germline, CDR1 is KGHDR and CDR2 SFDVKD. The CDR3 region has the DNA TGTGCCACCAGTGATAATAGCGCGAACTACAATGAGCAGTTCTTC. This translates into CATSDNSANYNEQFF.

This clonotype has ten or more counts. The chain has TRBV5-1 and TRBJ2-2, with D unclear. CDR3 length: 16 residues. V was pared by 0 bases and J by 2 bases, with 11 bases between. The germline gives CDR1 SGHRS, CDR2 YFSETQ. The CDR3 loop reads CASSLVARINTGELFF. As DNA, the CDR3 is TGCGCCAGCAGCTTGGTCGCCCGCATTAACACCGGGGAGCTGTTTTTT.

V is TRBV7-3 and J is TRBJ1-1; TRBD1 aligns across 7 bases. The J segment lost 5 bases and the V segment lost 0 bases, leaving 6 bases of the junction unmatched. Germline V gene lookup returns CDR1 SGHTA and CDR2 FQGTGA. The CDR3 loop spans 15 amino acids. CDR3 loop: CASSLTGTEETEAFF. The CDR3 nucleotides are TGTGCCAGCAGCTTAACGGGGACAGAAGAAACTGAAGCTTTCTTT.